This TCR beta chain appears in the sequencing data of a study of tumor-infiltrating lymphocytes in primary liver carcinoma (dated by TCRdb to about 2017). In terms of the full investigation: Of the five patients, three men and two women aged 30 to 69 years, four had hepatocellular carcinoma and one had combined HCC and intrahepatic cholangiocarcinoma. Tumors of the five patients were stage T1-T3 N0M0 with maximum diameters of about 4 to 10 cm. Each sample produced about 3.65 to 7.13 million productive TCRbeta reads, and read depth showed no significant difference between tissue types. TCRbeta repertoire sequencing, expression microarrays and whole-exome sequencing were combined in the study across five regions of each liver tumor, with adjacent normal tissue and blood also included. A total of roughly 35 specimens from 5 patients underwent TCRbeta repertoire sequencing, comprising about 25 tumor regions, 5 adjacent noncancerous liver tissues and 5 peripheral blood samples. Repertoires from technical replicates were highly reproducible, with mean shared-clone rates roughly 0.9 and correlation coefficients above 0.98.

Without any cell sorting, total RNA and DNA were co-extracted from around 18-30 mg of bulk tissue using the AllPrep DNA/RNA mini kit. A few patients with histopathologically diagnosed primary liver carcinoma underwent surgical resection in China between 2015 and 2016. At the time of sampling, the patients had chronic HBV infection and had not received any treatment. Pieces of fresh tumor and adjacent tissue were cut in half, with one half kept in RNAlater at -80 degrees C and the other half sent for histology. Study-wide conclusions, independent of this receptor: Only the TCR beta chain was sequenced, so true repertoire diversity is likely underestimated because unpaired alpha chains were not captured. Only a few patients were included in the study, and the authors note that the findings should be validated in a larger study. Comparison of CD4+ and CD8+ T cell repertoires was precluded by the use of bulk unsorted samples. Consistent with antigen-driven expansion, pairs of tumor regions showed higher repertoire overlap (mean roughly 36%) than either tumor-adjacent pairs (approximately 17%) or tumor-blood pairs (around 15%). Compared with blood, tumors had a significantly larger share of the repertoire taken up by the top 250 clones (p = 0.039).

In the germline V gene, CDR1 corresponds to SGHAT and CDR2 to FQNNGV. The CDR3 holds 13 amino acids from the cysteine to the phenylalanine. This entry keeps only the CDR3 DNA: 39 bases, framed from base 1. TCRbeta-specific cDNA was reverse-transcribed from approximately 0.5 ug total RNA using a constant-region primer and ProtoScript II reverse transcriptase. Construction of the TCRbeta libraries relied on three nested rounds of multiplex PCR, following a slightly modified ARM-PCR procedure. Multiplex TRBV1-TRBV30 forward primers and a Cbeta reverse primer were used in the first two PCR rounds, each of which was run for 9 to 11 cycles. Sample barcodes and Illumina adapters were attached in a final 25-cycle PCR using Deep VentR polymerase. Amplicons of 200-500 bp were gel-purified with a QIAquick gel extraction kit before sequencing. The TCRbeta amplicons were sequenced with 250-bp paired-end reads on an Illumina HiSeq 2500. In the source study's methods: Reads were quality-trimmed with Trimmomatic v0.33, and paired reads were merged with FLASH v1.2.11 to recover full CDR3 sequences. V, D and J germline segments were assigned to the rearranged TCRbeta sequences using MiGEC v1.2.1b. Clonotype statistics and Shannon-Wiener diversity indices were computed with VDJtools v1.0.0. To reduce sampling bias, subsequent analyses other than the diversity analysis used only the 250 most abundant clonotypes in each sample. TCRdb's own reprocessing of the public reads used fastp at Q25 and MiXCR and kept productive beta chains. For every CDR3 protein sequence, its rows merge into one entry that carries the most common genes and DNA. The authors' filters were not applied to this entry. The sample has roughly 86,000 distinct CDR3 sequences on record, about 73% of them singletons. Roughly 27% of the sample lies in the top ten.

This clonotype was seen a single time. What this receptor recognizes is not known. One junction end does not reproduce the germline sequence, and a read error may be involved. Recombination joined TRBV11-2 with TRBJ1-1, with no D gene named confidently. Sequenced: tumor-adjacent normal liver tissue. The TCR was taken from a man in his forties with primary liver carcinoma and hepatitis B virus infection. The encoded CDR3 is CVSSLETGTGAFF. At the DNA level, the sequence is TGTGTCAGCAGCTTAGAGACGGGCACTGGAGCTTTCTTT.